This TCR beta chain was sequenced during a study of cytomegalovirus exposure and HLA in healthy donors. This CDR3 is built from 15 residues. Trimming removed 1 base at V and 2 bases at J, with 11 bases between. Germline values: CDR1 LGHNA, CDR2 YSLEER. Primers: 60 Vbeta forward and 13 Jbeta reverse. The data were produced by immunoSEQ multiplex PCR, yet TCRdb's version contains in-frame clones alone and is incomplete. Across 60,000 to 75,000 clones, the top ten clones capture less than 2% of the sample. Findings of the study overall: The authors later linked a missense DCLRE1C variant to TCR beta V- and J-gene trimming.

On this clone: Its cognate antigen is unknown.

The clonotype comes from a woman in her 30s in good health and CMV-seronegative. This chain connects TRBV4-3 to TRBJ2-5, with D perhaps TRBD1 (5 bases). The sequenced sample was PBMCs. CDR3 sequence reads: CASSQAVNRQETQYF. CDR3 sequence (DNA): TGCGCCAGCAGCCAAGCGGTAAACAGGCAAGAGACCCAGTACTTC.